This T cell receptor beta chain was identified in a study of T cells in localized non-small cell lung cancer. The study, taken as a whole, reports: Researchers found a median approximately 55 of the top 100 tumor clones in adjacent lung. Exceeding tumor, uninvolved adjacent lung had the highest T cell clonality.

About this clone: Its antigen is undetermined.

The protocol was immunoSEQ multiplex PCR, while the TCRdb copy is restricted to in-frame clones and leaves out a portion. The data show tens of thousands of clones, 88% seen once. The ends lost 5 bases at V and 1 base at J; junction bases unmatched: 2. In germline, CDR1 is SGHVS, CDR2 FNYEAQ. The CDR3 extends over 14 amino acids. The V call is TRBV7-6, the J call TRBJ2-3; TRBD1 agrees at 8 bases. Sequenced material: peripheral blood, taken before any cancer treatment. The receptor was isolated from a female donor over 55 with stage I squamous cell lung carcinoma. The CDR3 bases are TGTGCCAGCAGCCCGACAGGGGGCACAGATACGCAGTATTTT. Translation: CASSPTGGTDTQYF.